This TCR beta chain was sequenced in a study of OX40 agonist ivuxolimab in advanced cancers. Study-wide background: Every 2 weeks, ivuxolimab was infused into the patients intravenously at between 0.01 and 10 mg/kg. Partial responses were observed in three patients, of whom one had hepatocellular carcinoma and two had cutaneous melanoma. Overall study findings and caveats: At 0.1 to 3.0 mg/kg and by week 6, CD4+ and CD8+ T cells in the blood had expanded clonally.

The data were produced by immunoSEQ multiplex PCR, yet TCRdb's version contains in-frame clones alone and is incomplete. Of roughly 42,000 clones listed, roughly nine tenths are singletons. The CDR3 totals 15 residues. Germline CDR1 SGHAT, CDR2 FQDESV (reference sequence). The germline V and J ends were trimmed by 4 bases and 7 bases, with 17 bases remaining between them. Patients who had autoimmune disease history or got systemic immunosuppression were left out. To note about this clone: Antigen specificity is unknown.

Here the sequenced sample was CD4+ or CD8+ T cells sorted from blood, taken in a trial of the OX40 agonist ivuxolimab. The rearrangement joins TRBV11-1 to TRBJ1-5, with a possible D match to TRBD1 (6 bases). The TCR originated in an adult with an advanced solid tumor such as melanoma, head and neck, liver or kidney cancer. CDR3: CASSSKQGRRQPQHF. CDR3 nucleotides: TGTGCCAGCAGCTCCAAACAGGGACGGAGGCAGCCCCAGCATTTT.